This T cell receptor beta chain was found in a study of OX40 agonist ivuxolimab in advanced cancers. Study-level background: Ivuxolimab was a fully human IgG2 agonistic monoclonal antibody targeting the costimulatory receptor OX40 (CD134). Intravenous ivuxolimab was administered to patients every 2 weeks at six dose levels: 0.01, 0.1, 0.3, 1.5, 3 and 10 mg/kg. Among the roughly 50 dose-escalation patients, about 20 had hepatocellular carcinoma, 15 or so melanoma, 9 renal cell carcinoma and 9 head and neck cancer. The dose-escalation cohort was around 84% male with a mean age of around 62 years, ranging from roughly 20 to 80. Prior anti-PD-1, anti-PD-L1 or anti-CTLA-4 therapy was permitted, and checkpoint inhibitors had been received by around 40% of dose-escalation patients. Three dose-escalation patients achieved partial responses, one with hepatocellular carcinoma and two with cutaneous melanoma. The point of sequencing TCRbeta in the periphery was to test whether ivuxolimab changed TCR sequence diversity and drove clonal T-cell expansion. The paper describes the monotherapy dose-escalation part (N of about 55 patients) of the phase I trial of ivuxolimab. What the authors observed across the whole study: Low levels of normalized T-cell clonal expansion were also seen in some nonresponding patients. Partial responders in the 0.1-3.0 mg/kg groups had among the lowest normalized peripheral clonal expansion, especially among CD8+ T cells. At doses of 0.1 to 3.0 mg/kg, clonal expansion of both CD4+ and CD8+ T cells in blood was seen between baseline and week 6. After ivuxolimab, CD8+ T cells had more expanded clones than CD4+ T cells on average. The antigen specificity of the clonally expanded peripheral T cells was not determined.

Turning to this clone: Its antigen is unknown. Per-base qualities were not stored, and no clone one base away is much larger.

Genomic DNA was isolated from the sorted cells so that the TCRbeta CDR3 region could be sequenced. The immunoSEQ Assay was used to sequence the TCRbeta CDR3 regions. TCRdb took over this immuneACCESS table, retaining in-frame rearrangements with V and J assigned. Such tables are incomplete; in checked studies, under half of the missing clones stem from an unresolved V gene, and the remainder is unexplained. This sample lists 75,000 to 100,000 clones; more than 90% were detected once. In total, the top ten clones hold around 0.75% of the sample. Patients with a history of autoimmune disease or receiving systemic immunosuppression were excluded from the trial. Peripheral blood for TCR sequencing was collected from all dose cohorts at baseline, on cycle 4 day 1, and on cycle 7 day 1. The samples were drawn from a first-in-human, open-label, multicenter phase I dose-escalation trial of ivuxolimab. Adults with locally advanced or metastatic melanoma, renal cell carcinoma, hepatocellular carcinoma or head and neck squamous cell carcinoma were enrolled in the trial. Before TCR sequencing, CD4+ T cells and CD8+ T cells were sorted from peripheral blood as separate populations.

For this chain, trimming is 3 bases at the V end and 2 bases at the J end, and the number of junction bases without a gene match is 3. Taken from the germline V gene, the CDR1 and CDR2 loops are LGHNA and YSLEER. Measured from the cysteine to the phenylalanine, the CDR3 is 15 residues long. Left in the record is the CDR3 DNA by itself, 45 bases read in frame from the first base. The source was CD4+ or CD8+ T cells sorted from blood, collected in a trial of the OX40 agonist ivuxolimab. The receptor was derived from an adult with an advanced solid tumor such as melanoma, head and neck, liver or kidney cancer. The chain employs TRBV4-3 and TRBJ1-2, with 10 junctional bases fitting TRBD1. The CDR3: CASSQGGQGNYGYTF. The DNA sequence reads TGCGCCAGCAGCCAGGGGGGACAGGGGAACTATGGCTACACCTTC.